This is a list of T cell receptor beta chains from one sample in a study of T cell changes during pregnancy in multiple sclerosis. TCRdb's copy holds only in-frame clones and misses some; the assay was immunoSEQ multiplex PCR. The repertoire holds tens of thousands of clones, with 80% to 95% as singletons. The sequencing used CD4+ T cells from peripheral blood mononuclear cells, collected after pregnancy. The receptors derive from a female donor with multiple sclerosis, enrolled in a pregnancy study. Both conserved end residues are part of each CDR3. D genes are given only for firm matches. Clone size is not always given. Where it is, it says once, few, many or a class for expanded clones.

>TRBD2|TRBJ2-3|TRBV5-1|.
CASSLSGEAQYF
TGCGCCAGCAGCTTGAGCGGGGAAGCGCAGTATTTT
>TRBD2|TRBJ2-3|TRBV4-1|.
CASSTDVAGYTDTQYF
TGCGCCAGCAGCACTGACGTAGCGGGATACACAGATACGCAGTATTTT
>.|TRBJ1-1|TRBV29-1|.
CSVGLRQVNTEAFF
TGCAGCGTTGGTTTGAGACAGGTGAACACTGAAGCTTTCTTT
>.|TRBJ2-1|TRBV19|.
CASSRPPGINNEQFF
TGTGCCAGTAGTCGCCCGCCGGGAATAAACAATGAGCAGTTCTTC
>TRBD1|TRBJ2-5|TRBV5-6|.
CASSATGVRETQYF
TGTGCCAGCAGCGCGACAGGGGTACGAGAGACCCAGTACTTC
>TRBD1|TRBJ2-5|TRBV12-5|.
CASGFGTGIGETQYF
TGTGCTAGTGGTTTCGGGACAGGGATTGGAGAGACCCAGTACTTC
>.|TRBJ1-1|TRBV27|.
CASYSGSMNTEAFF
TGTGCCAGTTATTCAGGGTCCATGAACACTGAAGCTTTCTTT
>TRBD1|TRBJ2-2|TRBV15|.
CATSRDLQGAGGELFF
TGTGCCACCAGCAGAGATCTGCAGGGGGCTGGCGGGGAGCTGTTTTTT
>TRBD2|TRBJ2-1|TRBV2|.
CASSKGTSSNLREQFF
TGTGCCAGCAGTAAAGGGACTAGTTCGAATCTCAGAGAGCAGTTCTTC
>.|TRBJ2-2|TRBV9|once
CASSVRGAKNTGELFF
TGTGCCAGCAGCGTACGCGGGGCCAAGAACACCGGGGAGCTGTTTTTT
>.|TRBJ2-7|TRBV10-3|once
CAISESKLGQKTYEQYF
TGTGCCATCAGTGAGTCGAAATTAGGACAGAAAACCTACGAGCAGTACTTC
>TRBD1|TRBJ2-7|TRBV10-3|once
CAISRPGQGADEQYF
TGTGCCATCAGTAGACCGGGACAGGGGGCAGACGAGCAGTACTTC
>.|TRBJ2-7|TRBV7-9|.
CASRLSGTPYEQYF
TGTGCCAGCAGACTTAGCGGAACCCCCTACGAGCAGTACTTC
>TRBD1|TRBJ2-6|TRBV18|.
CASSPKQGSGANVLTF
TGTGCCAGCTCACCAAAACAGGGGTCTGGGGCCAACGTCCTGACTTTC
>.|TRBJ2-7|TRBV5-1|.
CASSSGYGGPEGEQYF
TGCGCCAGCAGCTCTGGATACGGGGGGCCTGAGGGGGAGCAGTACTTC
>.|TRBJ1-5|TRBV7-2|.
CASSLTILSNQPQHF
TGTGCCAGCAGCTTGACTATTTTGAGCAATCAGCCCCAGCATTTT
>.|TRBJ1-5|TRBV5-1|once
CASSLDRASNQPQHF
TGCGCCAGCAGCTTGGACAGGGCGAGCAATCAGCCCCAGCATTTT